What follows is one T cell receptor beta chain and its context. The antigen this receptor binds is unknown. No base quality information exists; no much larger clone differs at one position. The entry originates in a study of vaccination and CD4 T cells after COVID-19 (dated by TCRdb to 2022 to 2024). At the level of the whole study: SARS-CoV-2 positivity had been established in the convalescent patients by nasal swab PCR, and mild disease was recorded in roughly ten of these patients and severe disease in one. For stimulating the cultures, overlapping spike peptide pools were used, derived from SARS-CoV-2 as well as from the common cold coronaviruses HCoV-NL63, HCoV-OC43 and HCoV-229E. For three convalescent patients, samples were collected at an early post-vaccination timepoint (day 14) as well as at a late post-vaccination timepoint (days 161 to 241). The convalescent cohort included six males and four females, with two Hispanic individuals, seven Caucasians, two Asians and one multiracial person. In some eleven COVID-19 convalescent patients and a handful of infection-naive healthy vaccine recipients, researchers compared the spike-specific CD4+ TCR repertoire from before mRNA vaccination with the repertoire from after. As controls, cultures received a CEFX viral epitope pool (the positive control), an HIV-1 Nef peptide pool (the negative control), or no peptide at all. Post-COVID blood samples from convalescent patients were collected a median of around 100 days after diagnosis, with a range of roughly 30 to 170 days. Two doses of either the Pfizer-BioNTech BNT162b2 vaccine (n=8) or the Moderna mRNA-1273 vaccine (n=2) were administered to participants. Post-vaccine blood samples were obtained a median of approximately 70 days after the second vaccine dose, with a range of roughly 12 to 250 days. The paper as a whole reports these results and caveats: In convalescent patients, nearly all vaccine-specific clones (304 of 307) were found to be mono-reactive for SARS-CoV-2 spike rather than cross-reactive with common cold coronaviruses. Among the post-vaccine SARS-CoV-2-reactive clones in convalescent patients, a median about 87% showed up only after vaccination, which suggests vaccine-specific priming. Although the median number of SARS-CoV-2-reactive clonotypes went up from around 19 after infection to some 40 after vaccination, the increase was not significant. The number of convalescent patients in the study was relatively small, and the study did not examine early timepoints following natural infection.

The library relied on PCR. TCR sequencing of DNA from cultured CD4+ T cells used the Oncomine TCR Beta short-read assay at the Johns Hopkins FTIC core. The QIAamp micro DNA kit was used to extract genomic DNA from the cultured CD4+ T cells. The Oncomine TCR Beta libraries from cultured CD4+ T cells were pooled using unique dual indexes and then sequenced on an Illumina iSeq 100. Per the source publication's procedure: Non-productive sequences were removed, and CDR3s not starting with C, not ending with F or W, or shorter than 7 amino acids were discarded. The MANAFEST web application identified antigen-specific clonotypes by comparing peptide-stimulated wells against reference wells and other culture wells. For a clone to be called positive, the clone needed an FDR below 0.05, an odds ratio above 5, and a productive frequency above 0.1% in at least two of three replicate wells. Clonotypes that were significantly expanded in both SARS-CoV-2 spike wells and at least one common cold coronavirus spike condition were defined as cross-reactive. CDR3 homology was assessed with Levenshtein distances (stringdist) and unrooted phylogenetic trees (ape) in R version 3.6.1. TCRdb reprocessed the public reads (quality trimming at Q25 with fastp, clone calling with MiXCR) and kept in-frame beta chains. For every CDR3 protein sequence, its rows merge into one entry that carries the most common genes and DNA. The V and J calls come from TCRdb's annotation, not from the publication. This sample gives approximately 15,000 distinct CDR3 sequences in total; under 55% of them show up just once. The top ten clonotypes cover 10% to 15% of the sample.

Sample time point, as interpreted from the label and publication: late sampling 161 to 241 days after vaccination in a few convalescent patients. This specimen's treatment or condition label, per the study, means: roughly 11-day PBMC culture with coronavirus spike peptide pools or control peptides (ViraFEST assay). The ViraFEST assay, used in the study, expanded antigen-specific T cells with peptide pools and then identified the expanded clonotypes through TCR sequencing. Positive SARS-CoV-2 PCR tests in the convalescent patients dated from March to December 2020, before Alpha, Beta and Delta variants emerged in the United States. Each well held 2 million or so PBMCs cultured in IMDM containing around 5% human AB serum and approximately 10 IU/ml IL-2, with 10 ug/ml peptide pools added. Half of the culture medium was replaced with fresh IL-2-containing medium on days 3 and 7. Once the cells had been in culture for around nine days, the EasySep CD4+ T cell isolation kit was used to isolate CD4+ T cells by negative selection. PBMCs were separated from whole blood using Ficoll-Paque Plus gradient centrifugation and then either used fresh or cryopreserved at -140C. Each culture condition was generally run in triplicate wells.

V gives up 3 bases and J gives up 6 bases, and the segment between their germline ends measures 15 bases. Counted from cysteine to phenylalanine, this CDR3 has 14 amino acids. Just the 42-base CDR3 DNA is kept, in frame starting at base 1. This receptor was taken from a human donor who had recovered from COVID-19. The chain links TRBV12-3 or TRBV12-4 with TRBJ2-7, with the D assignment possibly TRBD1 or TRBD2, given 5 matching bases for each. Here the sequenced sample was CD4+ T cells from blood, cultured in vitro, taken about 7 months after SARS-CoV-2 vaccination. Here the CDR3 is given as CASSLRGGASEQYF. The nucleotide sequence reads TGTGCCAGCAGTTTGAGGGGTGGGGCCTCCGAGCAGTACTTC.